The entry below gives a single TCR beta chain sequence along with its context. Its antigen is currently unknown. No infections or other immune events were documented during collection. This record belongs to a study of identifying expanded T cells in peripheral blood. Study conclusions and caveats: Over two and four weeks, about 17 and 20 clones changed, versus roughly 1.2 between replicates. Roughly 2-week clone count variance significantly increased as total template count grew.

The length of the CDR3 is 15 residues. Trimming removed 3 bases from V and 7 bases from J, with 15 bases in between. Germline assignment: CDR1 MDHEN and CDR2 SYDVKM. Using immunoSEQ multiplex PCR, the repertoire was profiled, and TCRdb retains in-frame clones only, with some absent. The profile shows approximately 97,000 clones, about 91% of them singletons. This chain connects TRBV28 to TRBJ1-4, with D possibly matching TRBD1 (5 bases). The origin of this receptor is a person aged 18-70 years in good health. Sequences were obtained from blood. This CDR3 reads CASSFRDGGIEKLFF. CDR3 bases: TGTGCCAGCAGTTTCCGGGACGGTGGGATTGAAAAACTGTTTTTT.